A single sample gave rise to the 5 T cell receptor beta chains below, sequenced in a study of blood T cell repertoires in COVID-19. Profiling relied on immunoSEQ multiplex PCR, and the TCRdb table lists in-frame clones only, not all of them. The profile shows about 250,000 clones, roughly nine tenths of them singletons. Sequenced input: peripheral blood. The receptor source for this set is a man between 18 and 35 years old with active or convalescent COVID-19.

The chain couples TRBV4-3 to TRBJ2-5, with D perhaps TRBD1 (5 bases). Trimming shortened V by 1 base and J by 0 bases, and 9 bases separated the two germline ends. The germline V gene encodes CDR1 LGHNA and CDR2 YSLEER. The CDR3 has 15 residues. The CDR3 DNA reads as TGCGCCAGCAGCCAAGGGAGACAGAACCAAGAGACCCAGTACTTC. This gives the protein CASSQGRQNQETQYF.

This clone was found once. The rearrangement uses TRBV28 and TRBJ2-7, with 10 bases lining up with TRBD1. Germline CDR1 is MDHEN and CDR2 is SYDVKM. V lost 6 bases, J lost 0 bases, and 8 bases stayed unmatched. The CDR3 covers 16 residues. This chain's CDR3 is CASRTGGPQSSYEQYF. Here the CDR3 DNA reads TGTGCCAGCAGGACAGGGGGCCCCCAGAGCTCCTACGAGCAGTACTTC.

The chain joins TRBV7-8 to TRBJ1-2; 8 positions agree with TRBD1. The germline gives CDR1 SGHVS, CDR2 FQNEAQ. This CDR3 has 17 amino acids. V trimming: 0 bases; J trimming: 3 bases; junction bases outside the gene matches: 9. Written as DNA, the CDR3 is TGTGCCAGCAGCTTAGCGAGGGCAGGGGGCAATTACTATGGCTACACCTTC. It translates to CASSLARAGGNYYGYTF.

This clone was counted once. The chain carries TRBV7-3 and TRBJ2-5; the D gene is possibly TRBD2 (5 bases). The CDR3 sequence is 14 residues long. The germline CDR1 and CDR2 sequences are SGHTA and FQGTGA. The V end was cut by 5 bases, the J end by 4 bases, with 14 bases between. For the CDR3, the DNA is TGTGCCAGCAGCCCCTCCCGGGAATCAGAGACCCAGTACTTC. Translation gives CASSPSRESETQYF.

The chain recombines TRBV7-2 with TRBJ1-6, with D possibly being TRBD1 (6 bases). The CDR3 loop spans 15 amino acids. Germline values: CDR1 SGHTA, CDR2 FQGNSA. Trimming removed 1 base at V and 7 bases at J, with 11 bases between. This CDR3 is CASSLVRRGNSPLHF. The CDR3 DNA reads TGTGCCAGCAGCTTAGTTCGCAGGGGAAATTCACCCCTCCACTTT.